This T cell receptor beta chain was retrieved from a study of T cells in women clearing cervical HPV infection. The overall study: No precancer developed; the control's incident HPV16 infection cleared within 12 months.

In the case of this clone: Its antigen is unknown. The CDR3 extends 3 residues past the end of the read, so its final part is completed from the germline J gene.

Prevalent HPV16 infections were excluded; only incident single HPV16 infections included. Average input was roughly 1,100 ng genomic DNA for immunoSEQ TCR beta CDR3 amplification. This table comes from immunoSEQ multiplex PCR, and its TCRdb copy is limited to in-frame clones, with some not included. The sample holds 20,000 to 25,000 clones. Study results and caveats: Richness plus V gene abundances separated cases from controls with AUC 0.65 to 0.85.

Unmatched junction bases numbered 10, after V lost 2 bases and J lost 6 bases. CDR1 is DFQATT, CDR2 SNEGSKA, per germline (reference sequence). The CDR3 is 15 amino acids. The source material was blood buffy coat. The receptor was derived from a woman aged 18-70 years with a cervical HPV16 infection that either progressed to CIN3+ or cleared (not recorded which). The rearrangement joins TRBV20-1 to TRBJ2-1; 7 bases are shared with TRBD2. CDR3 amino acids: CSARPRLAPGNEQFF. CDR3 DNA, as far as it was read: TGCAGTGCTAGACCAAGACTAGCACCGGGCAATGAG.